This TCR beta chain was sequenced in a study of cytomegalovirus exposure and HLA in healthy donors. Overall study findings and caveats: Available immune exposure information covered CMV serostatus only. After further analysis at a later stage, 17,000 or so TCR beta sequences were associated with HLA alleles at 0.05 false discovery rate. Among TCR beta chains of equal frequency, HLA-associated ones were more clonally expanded in a later analysis.

These donors, healthy bone marrow donors, were studied. This clone was seen a single time. Its antigen is as yet unknown. Primers: 60 Vbeta forward and 13 Jbeta reverse. The protocol was immunoSEQ multiplex PCR, while the TCRdb copy is restricted to in-frame clones and leaves out a portion. Here the sample spans about 62,000 clones, around 80% being singletons. The germline V gene has CDR1 SGHRS and CDR2 YFSETQ. V dropped 4 bases and J dropped 3; count of bases not matched to a gene: 7. The CDR3 sequence is 15 residues long. The source of this sequence is a middle-aged man in good health and CMV-seronegative. The gene calls are TRBV5-1 and TRBJ1-2, with 9 bases identical to TRBD1. The material sequenced was PBMCs. CDR3 nucleotides: TGCGCCAGCAGCAGGGCACAGGGGGCGGACTATGGCTACACCTTC. Its protein product is CASSRAQGADYGYTF. Variable domain in full (rest from reference TRBV5-1 and TRBJ1-2): KAGVTQTPRYLIKTRGQQVTLSCSPISGHRSVSWYQQTPGQGLQFLFEYFSETQRNKGNFPGRFSGRQFSNSRSEMNVSTLELGDSALYLCASSRAQGADYGYTFGSGTRLTVV.